This record covers a single TCR beta chain. Unique molecular identifiers featured in how the TCRbeta library was prepared. MiXCR was run by TCRdb on the PCR reads, yielding one entry per CDR3 protein. Among a few hundred thousand distinct CDR3 sequences, approximately 16% were seen once, and the ten largest hold roughly 3.3%. This specimen comes from a study of T-cell reconstitution after alpha-beta-depleted transplantation in children. V lost 2 bases and J 3 bases, leaving 12 bases between the germline ends. The CDR3 consists of 15 residues. In germline, CDR1 is SGHKS, CDR2 YYEKEE (reference sequence).

The rearrangement links TRBV5-5 to TRBJ1-5; D unresolved. Source: PBMCs from the stem cell graft donor, taken from the stem cell graft. This receptor was taken from a human donor who donated a stem cell graft to a child with acute lymphoblastic leukemia. CDR3 in DNA: TGTGCCAGCAGCTTACATCCAGGCGACAATCAGCCCCAGCATTTT. This gives the protein CASSLHPGDNQPQHF. Drawing the rest from reference TRBV5-5 and TRBJ1-5, the complete variable domain is DAGVTQSPTHLIKTRGQQVTLRCSPISGHKSVSWYQQVLGQGPQFIFQYYEKEERGRGNFPDRFSARQFPNYSSELNVNALLLGDSALYLCASSLHPGDNQPQHFGDGTRLSIL.